This T cell receptor (beta chain) appears in the sequencing data of a study of T-cell reconstitution after alpha-beta-depleted transplantation in children (dated by TCRdb to about 2016). Concerning the study at large: The study quantitatively tracked T-cell immune reconstitution after TCRalphabeta/CD19-depleted allogeneic hematopoietic cell transplantation in children using TCR repertoire profiling.

What the study reported, not specific to this receptor: Apparently early alphabetaT-cell count recovery about two months after transplant reportedly relied on only several hundred rapidly expanded clones derived from non-depleted graft cells. The frequencies of hyperexpanded clones fell over the following months, and after one year, T-cell counts and TCRbeta diversity were mostly attributed to newly produced T cells. The high TCRbeta diversity at day 60 in some patients was ascribed to recipient T cells and intrathymic progenitors that had survived conditioning.

The receptor library was made with PCR. Sequencing relied on an Illumina HiSeq 2500. TCR libraries were prepared with molecular barcoding, using unique molecular identifiers to normalize TCRbeta repertoire quantification. TCRdb reworked the public reads: Q25 trimming with fastp, MiXCR clone assembly, productive beta chains retained. One record per CDR3 amino acid sequence lists the most common genes and DNA. The sample table holds hundreds of thousands of distinct CDR3 sequences, of which 10% to 15% were seen once. About 2.2% of the sample rests with the top ten. Comments on this clonotype: Its antigen is not yet known. Base-call qualities are not available, and no considerably larger clone is one nucleotide away.

The CDR3 contains 15 residues, cysteine and phenylalanine counted. The only DNA kept is the CDR3, 45 bases in frame from the first base. The germline V gene provides CDR1 SGHTA and CDR2 FQGNSA. V is trimmed back by 5 bases and J by 1 base, and the junction contains 7 bases that no gene match accounts for. In light of the paper, this sample's treatment or condition label describes: allogeneic hematopoietic cell transplantation with graft depleted of TCRalphabeta T cells and CD19 B cells. The children who served as transplant recipients had been given grafts of TCRalphabeta/CD19-depleted allogeneic hematopoietic cells.

The receptor was derived from a male patient aged 10 to 17 who had a stem cell transplant for acute myeloid leukemia, so the T cells may come from the graft donor. This chain joins TRBV7-2 to TRBJ2-7, and 8 junctional nucleotides match TRBD1. Sequenced material: PBMCs, mostly from graft donor cells, taken 360 days after TCRalphabeta/CD19-depleted stem cell transplant. This receptor carries the CDR3 CASSPYYRGSYEQYF. The DNA is as follows: TGTGCCAGCAGCCCATATTACAGGGGGTCCTACGAGCAGTACTTC.